These T cell receptor beta chains were read from a single sample in a study of CD8 T cells in ankylosing spondylitis. TCRdb fed the 5' RACE reads into MiXCR, producing one record per CDR3 protein. Seen here are 25,000 to 40,000 distinct CDR3 sequences, roughly 7.9% observed once, and the top ten hold over 9.5%. The source material was blood, either unsorted or a sorted T cell fraction (not recorded which). All receptors derive from a male donor with ankylosing spondylitis or in good health (not recorded which). The CDR3 runs from the conserved cysteine through the conserved F or W. The order of the fields is clone size, D gene, V gene, J gene, CDR3 protein, CDR3 DNA. A D gene is named only where the DNA matches it firmly. The size entry is marked missing in some rows and otherwise reads once, few, many or a size class.

once	TRBD2	TRBV20-1	TRBJ2-1	CSAHHSGSPYSEQFF	TGCAGTGCACACCACAGCGGGAGTCCCTACAGTGAGCAGTTCTTC
.	.	TRBV30	TRBJ2-1	CAWSVGRNNEQFF	TGTGCCTGGAGTGTAGGAAGGAACAATGAGCAGTTCTTC
many	.	TRBV6-5	TRBJ2-7	CASSYRPGSPNEQYF	TGTGCCAGCAGTTACCGACCAGGGTCCCCCAACGAGCAGTACTTC
many	.	TRBV20-1	TRBJ2-1	CSAREEQMGGLLNEQFF	TGCAGTGCTAGAGAAGAGCAGATGGGGGGCTTGTTGAATGAGCAGTTCTTC
many	.	TRBV5-1	TRBJ2-7	CASSLGQRVEQYF	TGCGCCAGCAGCTTGGGGCAGCGAGTCGAGCAGTACTTC
many	TRBD1	TRBV6-5	TRBJ1-2	CASSYSTGQGTLYGYTF	TGTGCCAGCAGTTACTCGACGGGACAGGGTACTCTCTATGGCTACACCTTC
many	.	TRBV20-1	TRBJ2-1	CSARPSPGHNYEQFF	TGCAGTGCTAGACCTAGCCCGGGACATAACTATGAGCAGTTCTTC
.	TRBD2	TRBV24-1	TRBJ2-3	CATSDSEREVSGTDTQYF	TGTGCCACCAGTGATTCCGAGCGGGAGGTCTCGGGGACAGATACGCAGTATTTT
.	.	TRBV3-1	TRBJ2-2	CASSLYRLGNTGELFF	TGTGCCAGCAGTTTATACAGGTTAGGGAACACCGGGGAGCTGTTTTTT
many	.	TRBV19	TRBJ2-1	CASRTTQYNEQFF	TGTGCCTCCAGGACTACCCAGTACAATGAGCAGTTCTTC
many	.	TRBV12-3/TRBV12-4	TRBJ2-1	CASSRDYNEQFF	TGTGCCAGCAGCCGGGACTACAATGAGCAGTTCTTC
many	.	TRBV2	TRBJ1-2	CASSEALLSGYGYTF	TGTGCCAGCAGTGAAGCGCTTCTGAGCGGCTATGGCTACACCTTC
many	TRBD1	TRBV6-1	TRBJ1-6	CASNPTGGSSPLHF	TGTGCCAGCAACCCAACAGGGGGCTCTTCACCCCTCCACTTT
many	TRBD2	TRBV2	TRBJ2-3	CAGTGTSGFHTDTQYF	TGTGCCGGAACCGGGACTAGCGGTTTCCACACAGATACGCAGTATTTT
many	TRBD2	TRBV12-3/TRBV12-4	TRBJ2-3	CASSFGLAGTDTQYF	TGTGCCAGCAGTTTCGGACTAGCGGGCACAGATACGCAGTATTTT
many	TRBD2	TRBV20-1	TRBJ2-7	CSGRLAGRYEQYF	TGCAGTGGCCGACTAGCGGGACGTTACGAGCAGTACTTC